This entry is about one T cell receptor beta chain. What it binds is unknown. The PCR had 60 Vbeta and 13 Jbeta primers. TCRdb keeps only in-frame clones here, not all; method: immunoSEQ multiplex PCR. The sample contains 120,000 or so clones, around 70% of which appear only once. This record comes from a study of cytomegalovirus exposure and HLA in healthy donors. Overall study results and limits: Reported performance of the classifier showed diagnosis of cytomegalovirus status with high specificity and sensitivity.

Germline V lookup: CDR1 LGHNA, CDR2 YSLEER. CDR3 length: 21 amino acids. With 0 bases removed from V and 1 base from J, the gap between germline ends came to 25 bases. Source material: PBMCs. The clonotype originates from a woman aged 40 to 50 in good health and CMV-seronegative. This sequence joins TRBV4-3 and TRBJ2-4, with a possible D match to TRBD2 (6 bases). The CDR3 region is CASSQDPSSRGGQLAKNIQYF. The CDR3 bases are TGCGCCAGCAGCCAAGATCCAAGTTCAAGGGGAGGACAACTGGCCAAAAACATTCAGTACTTC.